This T cell receptor (beta chain) was sequenced during a study of cytomegalovirus exposure and HLA in healthy donors. Study-level background: Ancestry clustering placed about 80% of approximately 370 genotyped donors in the Caucasian-associated cluster.

The CDR3 sequence is 12 residues long. The germline V gene encodes CDR1 SGHTA and CDR2 FQGNSA. The ends were cut back, 5 bases at V and 6 bases at J, with 11 bases in the middle. With 60 Vbeta and 13 Jbeta primers, the PCR was carried out. Libraries were prepared by immunoSEQ multiplex PCR; TCRdb keeps only in-frame clonotypes and omits some of them. The sample shows 120,000 to 150,000 clones, about 80% of them seen only once. For this clone: Its antigen is currently unknown.

Points from the study as a whole: The authors later found HLA-associated TCR beta chains more clonally expanded than equally common others. The analysis excluded some indistinguishable V segments, including TRBV6-2 and TRBV6-3. In all likelihood, a cluster of highly shared sequence variants was a sequencing artifact.

Material for sequencing was PBMCs. The origin of this receptor is a man under 40 in good health and CMV-seropositive. This sequence joins TRBV7-2 and TRBJ2-7, with D perhaps TRBD2 (5 bases). The CDR3 DNA sequence: TGTGCCAGCAGCCCTAGAGGGTCCGAGCAGTACTTC. Translation gives CASSPRGSEQYF.